This T cell receptor beta chain derives from a study of shared T cell receptors in the human thymus. Method: immunoSEQ multiplex PCR; TCRdb's copy keeps in-frame clones and lacks some. The profile covers approximately 490,000 clones, with 75% to 80% appearing a single time and about 0.012% taken by the ten largest. This clone was counted once. V dropped 5 bases and J dropped 12 bases, with 26 bases sitting between them. CDR1 is SGHAT, CDR2 FQNNGV, per germline. The CDR3 loop spans 15 amino acids. This sample was shared with a second study, whose subject was human thymus T cells. That paper adds: Each of the donors was a healthy Finnish infant who was undergoing open corrective cardiac surgery for congenital heart defects. Corrective cardiac surgery supplied the resected thymus tissue. Usage of V and J genes appeared biased in thymic and blood repertoires.

Sequencing used thymocytes. This receptor was identified in a boy younger than two with a congenital heart defect. V usage is TRBV11-2 and J usage is TRBJ2-7, with D perhaps matching TRBD2 (7 bases). The CDR3 protein is CASSPGGDTARQWYF. The CDR3 bases are TGTGCCAGCAGCCCTGGGGGGGACACAGCCAGGCAGTGGTACTTC. The entire variable domain, with the rest obtained from reference TRBV11-2 and TRBJ2-7, is as follows: EAGVAQSPRYKIIEKRQSVAFWCNPISGHATLYWYQQILGQGPKLLIQFQNNGVVDDSQLPKDRFSAERLKGVDSTLKIQPAKLEDSAVYLCASSPGGDTARQWYFGPGTRLTVT.